This passage covers 26 T cell receptor beta chains from one sample sequenced in a study of shared clonotypes between healthy human individuals. Method: immunoSEQ multiplex PCR; TCRdb's copy keeps in-frame clones and lacks some. The sample holds about 2.4 million clones, around nine tenths seen once. The sequenced material came from naive CD4+ T cells sorted from blood. As to subset: CD45RA+ positively selected. The receptors derive from a young man in good health.

The chain combines TRBV6-5 with TRBJ2-7; the match to TRBD1 covers 10 bases. The V segment lost 4 bases and the J segment 5 bases; nucleotides outside the gene matches: 11. Germline CDR1 and CDR2: MNHEY and SVGAGI. This CDR3 is built from 16 residues. As DNA, the CDR3 is TGTGCCAGCAGTTCTCAACCGGGACAGGGGTACCACGAGCAGTACTTC. Translated, it gives CASSSQPGQGYHEQYF.

The V call is TRBV9, the J call TRBJ2-3; no firm D call. Germline V lookup: CDR1 SGDLS, CDR2 YYNGEE. V shed 2 bases and J shed 0 bases, with 10 bases lying between them. This CDR3 comprises 15 residues. DNA of the CDR3: TGTGCCAGCAGCGTTAACGGCCCTAGCACAGATACGCAGTATTTT. This codes for CASSVNGPSTDTQYF.

The chain links TRBV19 to TRBJ1-2; D uncertain. CDR1 LNHDA and CDR2 SQIVND come from the germline V gene (reference sequence). V was pared by 10 bases and J by 5 bases, with 23 bases between. CDR3 size: 15 residues. The CDR3 DNA sequence: TGTGCCACCCTCCCGGGCAGCCTAAGCTATTATGGCTACACCTTC. It codes for CATLPGSLSYYGYTF.

DNA of the CDR3: TGTGCCAGCAGCTTAGATGGGACAGGGGGCCTCAATGAGCAGTTCTTC. Translated: CASSLDGTGGLNEQFF. V usage is TRBV11-1 and J usage is TRBJ2-1; 12 bases are a match to TRBD1. The V gene end was trimmed by 1 base and the J gene end by 6 bases; junction bases not matched to a gene: 4. The CDR3 totals 16 residues. From germline, CDR1 is SGHAT and CDR2 FQDESV (reference sequence).

As regards this clone: The sample contains more than one DNA sequence encoding this CDR3. The DNA for the CDR3 is TGTGCCAGCAGTGGCTCCTACAATGAGCAGTTCTTC. Its translation: CASSGSYNEQFF. The rearrangement uses TRBV2 and TRBJ2-1; D is unresolved. Trimming removed 4 bases at V and 0 bases at J, with 1 base between. Germline V lookup: CDR1 SNHLY, CDR2 FYNNEI. The CDR3 has 12 residues.

In this sample, this clone turned up once. The rearrangement links TRBV18 to TRBJ1-2, with 11 bases lining up with TRBD1. The CDR3 covers 18 residues. V was pared by 2 bases and J by 2 bases, with 10 bases of the junction left unmatched. Germline V gene data show CDR1 as KGHSH and CDR2 as LQKENI. Here the CDR3 DNA reads TGTGCCAGCTCACCAAAAGGTCCGGACAGGGGGCCCAACTATGGCTACACCTTC. Residues: CASSPKGPDRGPNYGYTF.

This rearrangement joins TRBV18 to TRBJ2-2; D is perhaps TRBD1 or TRBD2 (5 bases each). CDR1 is KGHSH, CDR2 LQKENI, per germline. Trimming removed 1 base at V and 4 bases at J, with 19 bases between. The CDR3 consists of 18 residues. The CDR3 region has the DNA TGTGCCAGCTCACCACTTCTACGTACGGGACCCTTCACCGGGGAGCTGTTTTTT. This gives the protein CASSPLLRTGPFTGELFF.

The table lists this clone with a count of one. The chain is built from TRBV2 and TRBJ1-1, with 7 bases that match TRBD1. The germline gives CDR1 SNHLY, CDR2 FYNNEI. V lost 6 bases to trimming and J lost 6 bases; unmatched junction nucleotides: 7. This CDR3 contains 13 residues. In nucleotides, the CDR3 is TGTGCCAGCAGCGGGACAGTCGGGGCTGAAGCTTTCTTT. Amino acids: CASSGTVGAEAFF.

The V gene is TRBV19, the J gene TRBJ2-2; a weak D match, TRBD1 (6 bases). From germline, CDR1 is LNHDA and CDR2 SQIVND (reference sequence). Between the trimmed V and J ends, which lost 7 bases and 3 bases, there was a span of 15 bases. CDR3 length: 15 amino acids. The CDR3, as DNA: TGTGCCAGTACTCAAGTGGGGGCCTACACCGGGGAGCTGTTTTTT. As protein: CASTQVGAYTGELFF.

This clone was picked up one time. The genes are TRBV10-2 and TRBJ1-6; TRBD1 might be the D (5 bases). The germline V gene has CDR1 WSHSY and CDR2 SAAADI. This CDR3 region has 15 residues. V was shortened by 3 bases and J by 5 bases, with 11 bases between the two germline ends. The CDR3 loop is CASSDRTMDNSPLHF. The CDR3 DNA reads as TGCGCCAGCAGTGATAGGACAATGGATAATTCACCCCTCCACTTT.

The rearrangement uses TRBV10-3 and TRBJ2-1, with D uncertain. With 6 bases removed from V and 11 bases from J, the gap between germline ends came to 14 bases. Germline V gene sequence: CDR1 ENHRY, CDR2 SYGVKD. CDR3 size: 12 residues. CDR3 bases: TGTGCCATCAGCGATATATTAGAAAAGCAGTTCTTC. This sequence encodes CAISDILEKQFF.

The chain combines TRBV5-8 with TRBJ2-7, with 11 bases aligning to TRBD1. There are 16 residues in the CDR3. The V segment lost 4 bases and the J segment 5 bases; nucleotides outside the gene matches: 11. The germline CDR1 and CDR2 sequences are SGHTS and YDEGEE. The CDR3, as DNA: TGTGCCAGCAGCCGGGTATTTGGGACAGGGGGTGACGAGCAGTACTTC. It is translated as CASSRVFGTGGDEQYF.

Concerning this clone itself: Other DNA sequences in the sample encode the same CDR3. This chain joins TRBV10-3 and TRBJ1-2, with D possibly matching TRBD1 (5 bases). Germline lookup yields CDR1 ENHRY and CDR2 SYGVKD. Trimming shortened V by 2 bases and J by 2 bases, and 6 bases separated the two germline ends. The CDR3 extends over 13 amino acids. This CDR3 reads CAISETGNYGYTF. The CDR3, as DNA: TGTGCCATCAGTGAGACAGGAAACTATGGCTACACCTTC.

This chain links TRBV28 with TRBJ1-5, with TRBD1 matching over 7 bases. This CDR3 has 17 amino acids. Trimming took 5 bases from V and 0 from J; bases not matched to a gene: 10. CDR1 and CDR2 from the germline V gene are MDHEN and SYDVKM. CDR3 nucleotide sequence: TGTGCCAGCAGTCCCCCCCCGGACAGGTTTAGCAATCAGCCCCAGCATTTT. This codes for CASSPPPDRFSNQPQHF.

The chain joins TRBV18 to TRBJ2-3; 7 bases are shared with TRBD2. This CDR3 spans 16 amino acids. J gave up 4 bases and V 2 bases, and 9 bases lay outside the gene matches. Germline assignment: CDR1 KGHSH and CDR2 LQKENI. The CDR3 reads CASSPVRAGIADTQYF. CDR3 bases: TGTGCCAGCTCACCAGTAAGAGCGGGAATCGCAGATACGCAGTATTTT.

The chain recombines TRBV6-1 with TRBJ2-5, with D perhaps matching TRBD1 or TRBD2 (5 bases each). CDR1 and CDR2 from the germline V gene are MNHNS and SASEGT. The V gene lost 6 bases and the J gene lost 5 bases, with 19 bases spanning the gap. The CDR3 extends over 15 amino acids. The CDR3 nucleotides read TGTGCCAGCAGAGGCCTTGGGCTGTGGGGGGAGACCCAGTACTTC. Translation: CASRGLGLWGETQYF.

The chain employs TRBV27 and TRBJ1-1; D ambiguous. The CDR3 totals 14 residues. The V gene lost 0 bases and the J gene lost 4 bases, with 9 bases spanning the gap. CDR1 is MNHEY and CDR2 is SMNVEV in the germline V gene (reference sequence). CDR3 bases: TGTGCCAGCAGTTTATCGCGCGGAACCACTGAAGCTTTCTTT. This gives the protein CASSLSRGTTEAFF.

The chain recombines TRBV18 with TRBJ2-4; 7 bases map to TRBD1. The junction had 10 bases not matched to a gene; V was cut back by 9 bases and J by 5 bases. This CDR3 comprises 14 residues. Germline-derived CDR1 and CDR2 are KGHSH and LQKENI. The CDR3 DNA follows: TGTGCCAGTTCGAGGGGACAGACAGAAAACATTCAGTACTTC. Residues: CASSRGQTENIQYF.

The chain is built from TRBV6-6 and TRBJ2-6; D remains unclear. V was shortened by 8 bases and J by 2 bases, with 10 bases between the two germline ends. This CDR3 contains 14 residues. Germline lookup yields CDR1 MNHNY and CDR2 SVGAGI (reference sequence). The CDR3 loop is CASGGIAGANVLTF. In DNA form, the CDR3 reads TGTGCCAGCGGTGGGATCGCTGGGGCCAACGTCCTGACTTTC.

The rearrangement uses TRBV27 and TRBJ2-7; 10 bases match TRBD1. The CDR3 runs to 14 residues. In germline, CDR1 is MNHEY, CDR2 SMNVEV (reference sequence). J was trimmed by 1 base and V by 6 bases; bases with no gene match: 3. As DNA, the CDR3 is TGTGCCAGCAGCCCGGACAGGGGGTCCTACGAGCAGTACTTC. Its protein is CASSPDRGSYEQYF.

There are a few counts of this clone. This rearrangement joins TRBV6-5 to TRBJ2-1; TRBD2 matches at 9 bases. Germline loops: CDR1 MNHEY, CDR2 SVGAGI. The CDR3 is 15 amino acids. V was pared by 7 bases and J by 4 bases, with 8 bases of the junction left unmatched. CDR3 protein: CASKPGLASYNEQFF. The CDR3, as DNA: TGTGCCAGCAAGCCGGGACTAGCCTCTTACAATGAGCAGTTCTTC.

This chain uses TRBV5-4 with TRBJ1-1; 7 nucleotides align to TRBD1. V shed 0 bases, J shed 7 bases, and the junction held 9 bases outside the gene matches. This CDR3 spans 15 amino acids. CDR1 and CDR2 (germline): SGHNT, YYREEE (reference sequence). The CDR3 loop is CASSLGQTTGVEAFF. The CDR3 nucleotides read TGTGCCAGCAGCTTGGGTCAAACAACAGGGGTTGAAGCTTTCTTT.

The genes are TRBV2 and TRBJ2-5, with D perhaps assigned TRBD1 or TRBD2 (5 bases each). Trimming took 5 bases from V and 6 from J, leaving 13 bases between them. The length of the CDR3 is 13 residues. CDR1 and CDR2 (germline): SNHLY, FYNNEI. This chain's CDR3 is CASSPGSGQTQYF. CDR3 nucleotides: TGTGCCAGCAGTCCCGGATCGGGGCAGACCCAGTACTTC.

The chain carries TRBV6-5 and TRBJ2-1; 7 bases align to TRBD2. The V gene end was trimmed by 2 bases and the J gene end by 5 bases; junction bases not matched to a gene: 6. The germline V gene encodes CDR1 MNHEY and CDR2 SVGAGI. This CDR3 contains 15 residues. The CDR3 nucleotides are TGTGCCAGCAGTTACCGGGACTACCTAAACAATGAGCAGTTCTTC. Amino acids: CASSYRDYLNNEQFF.

The rearrangement joins TRBV6-1 to TRBJ2-1, with D perhaps matching TRBD1 or TRBD2 (5 bases each). Trimming stripped 3 bases from V and 2 bases from J, with 17 bases between. The V gene's germline CDR1 is MNHNS and CDR2 SASEGT. The CDR3 is 17 amino acids. The CDR3 DNA reads as TGTGCCAGCAGTGATATTCTAAGAGGGGATCCCTACAATGAGCAGTTCTTC. Protein sequence: CASSDILRGDPYNEQFF.

As regards this clone: A junction boundary mismatches the germline segment, possibly from a read error. The chain joins TRBV5-4 to TRBJ2-7; TRBD1 aligns across 8 bases. The CDR3 runs 15 residues. Looked up from germline, CDR1 is SGHNT and CDR2 is YYREEE (reference sequence). The CDR3 protein is CASSLSPGGSYEQCF. The CDR3 DNA reads TGTGCCAGCAGCTTGTCACCAGGGGGCTCCTACGAGCAGTGCTTC.